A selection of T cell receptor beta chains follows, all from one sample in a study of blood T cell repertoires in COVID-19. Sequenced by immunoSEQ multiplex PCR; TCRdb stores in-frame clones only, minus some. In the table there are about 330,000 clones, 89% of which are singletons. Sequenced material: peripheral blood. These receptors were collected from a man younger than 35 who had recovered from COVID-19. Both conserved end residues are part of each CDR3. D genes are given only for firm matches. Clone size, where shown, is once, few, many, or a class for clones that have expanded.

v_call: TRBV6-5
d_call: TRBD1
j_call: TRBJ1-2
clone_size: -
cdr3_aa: CASTTPGQGNYGYTF
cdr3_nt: TGTGCCAGCACCACTCCGGGACAGGGTAACTATGGCTACACCTTC

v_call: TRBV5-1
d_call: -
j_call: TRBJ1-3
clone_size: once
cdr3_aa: CASSLGQSGNTIYF
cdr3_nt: TGCGCCAGCAGCTTGGGGCAGTCTGGAAACACCATATATTTT

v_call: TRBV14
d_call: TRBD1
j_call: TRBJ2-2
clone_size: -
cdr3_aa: CASSRDRGNTGELFF
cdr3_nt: TGTGCCAGCAGCCGGGACAGGGGGAACACCGGGGAGCTGTTTTTT

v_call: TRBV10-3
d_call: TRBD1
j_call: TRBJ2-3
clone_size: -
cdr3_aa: CATHKEGTASTDTQYF
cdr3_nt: TGTGCCACCCACAAAGAAGGGACAGCCTCCACAGATACGCAGTATTTT

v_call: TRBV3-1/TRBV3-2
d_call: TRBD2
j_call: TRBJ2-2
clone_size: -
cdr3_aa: CASSQGYPSGGYTGELFF
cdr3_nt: TGTGCCAGCAGCCAAGGGTACCCTAGCGGGGGGTACACCGGGGAGCTGTTTTTT

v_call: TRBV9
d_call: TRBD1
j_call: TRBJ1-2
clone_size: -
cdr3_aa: CASSVEGQGAFYGYTF
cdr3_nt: TGTGCCAGCAGCGTGGAAGGACAGGGGGCTTTTTATGGCTACACCTTC

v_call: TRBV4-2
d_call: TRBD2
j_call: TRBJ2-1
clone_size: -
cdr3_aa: CASSQDMASGSNEQFF
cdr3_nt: TGTGCCAGCAGCCAAGATATGGCTAGCGGGAGTAATGAGCAGTTCTTC

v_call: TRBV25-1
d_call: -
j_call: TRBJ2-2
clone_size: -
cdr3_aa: CASSEPTSTGELFF
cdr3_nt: TGTGCCAGCAGTGAACCCACCAGCACCGGGGAGCTGTTTTTT

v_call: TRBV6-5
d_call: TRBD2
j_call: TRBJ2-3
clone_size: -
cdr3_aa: CATQAGVGTDTQYF
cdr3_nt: TGTGCCACCCAAGCGGGGGTCGGCACAGATACGCAGTATTTT

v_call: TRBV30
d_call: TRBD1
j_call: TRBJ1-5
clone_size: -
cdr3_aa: CAWSTLQGSGQPQHF
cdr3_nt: TGTGCCTGGAGTACCTTACAGGGGAGTGGTCAGCCCCAGCATTTT

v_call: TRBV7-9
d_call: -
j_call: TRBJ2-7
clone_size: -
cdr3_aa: CASSLTDSREQYF
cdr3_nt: TGTGCCAGCAGCTTAACGGACTCTCGGGAGCAGTACTTC

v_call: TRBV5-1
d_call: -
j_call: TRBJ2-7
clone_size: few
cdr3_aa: CASRAGVPYEQYF
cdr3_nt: TGCGCCAGCAGAGCAGGGGTTCCCTACGAGCAGTACTTC

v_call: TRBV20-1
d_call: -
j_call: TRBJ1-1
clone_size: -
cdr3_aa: CSARLGGGAFF
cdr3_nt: TGCAGTGCCAGGCTCGGGGGGGGAGCTTTCTTT

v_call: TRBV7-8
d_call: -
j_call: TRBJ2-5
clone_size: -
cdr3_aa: CASSLKRLVQETQYF
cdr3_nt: TGTGCCAGCAGCTTGAAAAGGCTAGTTCAAGAGACCCAGTACTTC

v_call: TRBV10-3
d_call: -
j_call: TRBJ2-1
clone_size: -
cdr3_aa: CAISDGDSYNEQFF
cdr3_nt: TGTGCCATCAGTGACGGGGATTCCTACAATGAGCAGTTCTTC

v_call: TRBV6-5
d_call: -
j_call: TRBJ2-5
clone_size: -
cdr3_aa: CASSYPGGAKQGTQYF
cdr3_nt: TGTGCCAGCAGTTACCCTGGGGGGGCGAAGCAGGGGACCCAGTACTTC

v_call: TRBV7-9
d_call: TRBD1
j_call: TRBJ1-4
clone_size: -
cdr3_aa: CASSLATGSSEKLFF
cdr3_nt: TGTGCCAGCAGCTTAGCGACAGGGAGCAGTGAAAAACTGTTTTTT

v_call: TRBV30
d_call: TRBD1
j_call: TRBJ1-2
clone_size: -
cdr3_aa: CAWSVTGGAYGYTF
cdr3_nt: TGTGCCTGGAGTGTAACAGGGGGCGCGTATGGCTACACCTTC

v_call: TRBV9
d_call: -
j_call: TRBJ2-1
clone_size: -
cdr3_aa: CASSVDPSSDNEQFF
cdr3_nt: TGTGCCAGCAGCGTAGACCCTTCTAGCGACAATGAGCAGTTCTTC

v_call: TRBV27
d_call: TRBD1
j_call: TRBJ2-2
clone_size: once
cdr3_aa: CASSPPGQGYTGELFF
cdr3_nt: TGTGCCAGCAGTCCTCCGGGACAGGGGTACACCGGGGAGCTGTTTTTT

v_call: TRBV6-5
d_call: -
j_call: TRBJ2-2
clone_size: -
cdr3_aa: CASSSLSRNTGELFF
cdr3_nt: TGTGCCAGCAGTTCCCTTTCCAGGAACACCGGGGAGCTGTTTTTT

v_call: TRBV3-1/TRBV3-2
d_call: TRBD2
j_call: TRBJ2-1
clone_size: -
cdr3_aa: CASSHLGTTIYNEQFF
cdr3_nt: TGTGCCAGCAGTCATCTCGGGACTACTATCTACAATGAGCAGTTCTTC

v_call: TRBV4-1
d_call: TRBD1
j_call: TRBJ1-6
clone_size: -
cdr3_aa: CASSQDRGTGSSYNSPLHF
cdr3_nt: TGCGCCAGCAGCCAAGATCGGGGGACAGGGAGCTCCTATAATTCACCCCTCCACTTT

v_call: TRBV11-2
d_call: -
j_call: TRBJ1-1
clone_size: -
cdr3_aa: CASSLEGALNTEAFF
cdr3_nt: TGTGCCAGCAGCTTAGAGGGAGCCCTGAACACTGAAGCTTTCTTT

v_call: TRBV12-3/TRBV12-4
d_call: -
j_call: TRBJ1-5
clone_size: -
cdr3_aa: CASRFGDQPQHF
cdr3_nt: TGTGCCAGCAGGTTCGGGGATCAGCCCCAGCATTTT

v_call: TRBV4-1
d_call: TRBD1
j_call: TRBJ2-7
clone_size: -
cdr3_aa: CASSQVFTGGEGYEQYF
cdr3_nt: TGCGCCAGCAGCCAAGTATTCACAGGGGGCGAGGGCTACGAGCAGTACTTC

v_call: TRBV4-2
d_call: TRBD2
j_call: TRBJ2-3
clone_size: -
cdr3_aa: CASSPRLAVTDTQYF
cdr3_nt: TGTGCCAGCAGCCCTCGACTAGCGGTCACAGATACGCAGTATTTT

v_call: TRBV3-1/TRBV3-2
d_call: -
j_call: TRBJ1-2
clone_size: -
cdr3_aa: CASSQGRTGYGYTF
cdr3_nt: TGTGCCAGCAGCCAAGGAAGGACTGGCTATGGCTACACCTTC

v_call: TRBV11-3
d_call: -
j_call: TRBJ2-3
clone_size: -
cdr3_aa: CASSLGRVTDTQYF
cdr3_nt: TGTGCCAGCAGCTTAGGTCGGGTCACAGATACGCAGTATTTT

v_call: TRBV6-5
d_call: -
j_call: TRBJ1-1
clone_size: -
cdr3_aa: CASSYVVRNTEAFF
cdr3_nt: TGTGCCAGCAGTTACGTTGTCAGGAACACTGAAGCTTTCTTT

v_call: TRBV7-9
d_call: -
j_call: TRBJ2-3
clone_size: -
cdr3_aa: CASSLLGATDTQYF
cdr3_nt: TGTGCCAGCAGCTTGCTAGGGGCCACAGATACGCAGTATTTT

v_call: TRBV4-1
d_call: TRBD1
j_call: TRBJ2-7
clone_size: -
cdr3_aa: CASSLFTGTEVPRGYYEQYF
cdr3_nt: TGCGCCAGCAGCCTGTTCACCGGGACAGAGGTTCCTAGGGGGTACTACGAGCAGTACTTC

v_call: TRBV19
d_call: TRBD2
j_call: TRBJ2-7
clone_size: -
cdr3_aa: CASADPGLGDHEQYF
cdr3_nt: TGTGCCAGTGCCGATCCGGGACTAGGAGACCACGAGCAGTACTTC

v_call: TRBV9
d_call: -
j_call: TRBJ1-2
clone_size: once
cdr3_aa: CASSVGGANYGYTF
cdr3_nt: TGTGCCAGCAGCGTAGGGGGGGCTAACTATGGCTACACCTTC

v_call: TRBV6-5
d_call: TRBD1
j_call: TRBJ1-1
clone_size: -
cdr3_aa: CASSEGTGSPTEAFF
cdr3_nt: TGTGCCAGTTCGGAGGGGACAGGGTCTCCAACTGAAGCTTTCTTT

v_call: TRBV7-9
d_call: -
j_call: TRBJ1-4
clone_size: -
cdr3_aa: CASRDNRELAKLFF
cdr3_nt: TGTGCCAGCAGGGATAACAGGGAGCTCGCAAAACTGTTTTTT

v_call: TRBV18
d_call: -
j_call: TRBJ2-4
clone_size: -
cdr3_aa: CASSPSPWGRGPLSAKNIQYF
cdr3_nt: TGTGCCAGCTCACCGAGTCCGTGGGGCAGGGGACCCCTATCAGCCAAAAACATTCAGTACTTC

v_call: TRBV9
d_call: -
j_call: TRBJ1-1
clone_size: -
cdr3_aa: CASSPVVGATDTEAFF
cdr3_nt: TGTGCCAGCAGCCCCGTCGTGGGGGCTACGGACACTGAAGCTTTCTTT

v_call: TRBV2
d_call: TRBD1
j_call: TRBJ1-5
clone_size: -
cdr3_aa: CASRNRGNQPQHF
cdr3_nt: TGTGCCAGCAGAAACAGGGGGAATCAGCCCCAGCATTTT

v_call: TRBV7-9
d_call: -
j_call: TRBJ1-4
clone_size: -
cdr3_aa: CASSLLSLHNEKLFF
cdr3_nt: TGTGCCAGCAGCCTCCTTAGTCTGCACAATGAAAAACTGTTTTTT

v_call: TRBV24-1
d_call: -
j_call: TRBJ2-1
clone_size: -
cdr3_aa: CATSELGDPLEGDNEQFF
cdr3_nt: TGTGCCACCAGTGAACTTGGGGACCCGCTAGAGGGGGACAATGAGCAGTTCTTC

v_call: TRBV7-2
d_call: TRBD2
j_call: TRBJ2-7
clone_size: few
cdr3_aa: CASSLPGTSGSVYEQYF
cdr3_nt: TGTGCCAGCAGCTTACCCGGGACTAGCGGGTCAGTCTACGAGCAGTACTTC

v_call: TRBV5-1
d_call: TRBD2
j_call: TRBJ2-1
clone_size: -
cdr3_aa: CASERETAGGEQFF
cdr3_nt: TGCGCCAGCGAGCGGGAAACCGCCGGTGGTGAGCAGTTCTTC

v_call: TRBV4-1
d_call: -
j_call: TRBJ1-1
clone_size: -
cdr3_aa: CASSQVTGTLNTEAFF
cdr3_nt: TGCGCCAGCAGCCAAGTTACCGGGACATTGAACACTGAAGCTTTCTTT

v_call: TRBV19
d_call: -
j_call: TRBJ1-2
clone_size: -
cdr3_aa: CASTRGGIGYTF
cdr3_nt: TGTGCCAGTACCCGGGGGGGGATCGGCTACACCTTC

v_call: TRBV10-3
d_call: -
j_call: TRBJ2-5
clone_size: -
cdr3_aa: CAISVGGQSQETQYF
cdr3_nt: TGTGCCATCAGTGTGGGGGGGCAGTCACAAGAGACCCAGTACTTC

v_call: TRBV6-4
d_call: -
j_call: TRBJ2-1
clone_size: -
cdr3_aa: CASSDKPGFPYNEQFF
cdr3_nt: TGTGCCAGCAGTGACAAACCCGGTTTCCCCTACAATGAGCAGTTCTTC

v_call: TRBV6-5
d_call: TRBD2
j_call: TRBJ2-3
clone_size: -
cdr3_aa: CASSYDSGRGTDTQYF
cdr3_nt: TGTGCCAGCAGTTACGATAGCGGGCGAGGGACAGATACGCAGTATTTT

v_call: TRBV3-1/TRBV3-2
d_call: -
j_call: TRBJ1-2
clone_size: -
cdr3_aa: CASSQSRLTSYTF
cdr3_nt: TGTGCCAGCAGCCAATCCCGTTTGACAAGCTACACCTTC

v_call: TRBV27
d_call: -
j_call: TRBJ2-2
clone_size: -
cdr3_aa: CASSLYYTGELFF
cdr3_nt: TGTGCCAGCAGTTTATACTACACCGGGGAGCTGTTTTTT

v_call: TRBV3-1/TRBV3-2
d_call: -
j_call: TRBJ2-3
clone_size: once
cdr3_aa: CASSPGDSTDTQYF
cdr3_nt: TGTGCCAGCAGCCCAGGGGATAGCACAGATACGCAGTATTTT

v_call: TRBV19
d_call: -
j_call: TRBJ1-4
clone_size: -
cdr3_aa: CASNEGQTSNEKLFF
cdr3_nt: TGTGCCAGTAACGAAGGACAGACGTCTAATGAAAAACTGTTTTTT

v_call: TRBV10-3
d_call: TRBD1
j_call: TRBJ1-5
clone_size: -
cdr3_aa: CAISGTGGHQPQHF
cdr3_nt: TGTGCCATCAGTGGGACAGGGGGGCATCAGCCCCAGCATTTT

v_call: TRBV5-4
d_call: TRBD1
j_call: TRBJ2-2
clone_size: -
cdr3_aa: CASSLEGQGARLFF
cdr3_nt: TGTGCCAGCAGCTTGGAAGGACAGGGGGCGAGGCTGTTTTTT

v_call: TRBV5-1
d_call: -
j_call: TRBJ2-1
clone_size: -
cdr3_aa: CASSLRVGGSYNEQFF
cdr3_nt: TGCGCCAGCAGCTTACGAGTGGGGGGATCCTACAATGAGCAGTTCTTC